Listed below are T cell receptor beta chains from one sample, sequenced in a study of T-cell memory formation after mild COVID-19. Using its own MiXCR run on the 5' RACE reads, TCRdb lists one record per CDR3 protein. The table records around 300,000 distinct CDR3 sequences, 15% to 20% of them present only once. The specimen was PBMCs or a T cell subset sorted from them (not recorded which). The receptor set was obtained from a man younger than 35 who had mild COVID-19 (a few samples of this study predate the infection). Cell type and time point are not known. The CDR3 runs from the conserved cysteine through the conserved F or W. D genes are given only for firm matches. Clone size is shown for a subset of rows, as once, few, many or a class of expanded clone.

abundance: few; j_gene: TRBJ2-1; d_gene: TRBD2; v_gene: TRBV6-6; CDR3aa: CASSWSTSGAPGQQFF; CDR3nt: TGTGCCAGCAGTTGGTCGACTAGCGGGGCCCCGGGGCAGCAGTTCTTC
abundance: .; j_gene: TRBJ2-3; d_gene: .; v_gene: TRBV9; CDR3aa: CASSVGASQADTQYF; CDR3nt: TGTGCCAGCAGCGTGGGGGCTTCTCAGGCAGATACGCAGTATTTT
abundance: few; j_gene: TRBJ1-1; d_gene: TRBD1; v_gene: TRBV10-3; CDR3aa: CAISGRQGKPEAFF; CDR3nt: TGTGCCATCAGTGGGAGACAGGGGAAACCTGAAGCTTTCTTT
abundance: few; j_gene: TRBJ1-1; d_gene: .; v_gene: TRBV7-3; CDR3aa: CASSLYMDTEAFF; CDR3nt: TGTGCCAGCAGCTTATATATGGACACTGAAGCTTTCTTT
abundance: .; j_gene: TRBJ1-1; d_gene: .; v_gene: TRBV7-8; CDR3aa: CASSLEPTGRAFF; CDR3nt: TGTGCCAGCAGCTTAGAACCGACCGGGCGGGCTTTCTTT
abundance: few; j_gene: TRBJ2-3; d_gene: TRBD2; v_gene: TRBV7-2; CDR3aa: CASSSPLGGGFLDTQYF; CDR3nt: TGTGCCAGCAGCTCCCCCCTCGGGGGGGGGTTTCTGGATACGCAGTATTTT
abundance: few; j_gene: TRBJ2-3; d_gene: .; v_gene: TRBV6-1; CDR3aa: CASRGWGGPTDTQYF; CDR3nt: TGTGCCAGCAGGGGGTGGGGGGGCCCCACAGATACGCAGTATTTT
abundance: many; j_gene: TRBJ1-5; d_gene: .; v_gene: TRBV20-1; CDR3aa: CSARRGIGVGNQPQHF; CDR3nt: TGCAGTGCTAGAAGAGGGATAGGGGTTGGCAATCAGCCCCAGCATTTT
abundance: .; j_gene: TRBJ2-7; d_gene: .; v_gene: TRBV20-1; CDR3aa: CSAEARGVEQYF; CDR3nt: TGCAGTGCAGAAGCCAGGGGAGTTGAGCAGTACTTC
abundance: few; j_gene: TRBJ2-1; d_gene: .; v_gene: TRBV3-1; CDR3aa: CASSPPTGRVYNEQFF; CDR3nt: TGTGCCAGCAGCCCTCCAACAGGGAGGGTCTACAATGAGCAGTTCTTC
abundance: .; j_gene: TRBJ2-3; d_gene: TRBD2; v_gene: TRBV7-9; CDR3aa: CASSFPLAGDTNTDTQYF; CDR3nt: TGTGCCAGCAGCTTCCCTTTAGCGGGGGACACTAACACAGATACGCAGTATTTT
abundance: .; j_gene: TRBJ2-3; d_gene: .; v_gene: TRBV7-9; CDR3aa: CASGESGTDTQYF; CDR3nt: TGTGCCAGCGGTGAGTCGGGGACAGATACGCAGTATTTT
abundance: few; j_gene: TRBJ1-6; d_gene: TRBD1; v_gene: TRBV5-4; CDR3aa: CASSLQGTEPLHF; CDR3nt: TGTGCCAGCAGCCTACAGGGGACGGAACCCCTCCACTTT
abundance: .; j_gene: TRBJ2-5; d_gene: .; v_gene: TRBV2; CDR3aa: CASSEFQSAGAQETQYF; CDR3nt: TGTGCCAGCAGTGAATTCCAATCGGCGGGCGCACAAGAGACCCAGTACTTC
abundance: .; j_gene: TRBJ1-2; d_gene: TRBD1; v_gene: TRBV4-1; CDR3aa: CASSGQGHYYGYTF; CDR3nt: TGCGCCAGCAGTGGACAGGGGCATTACTATGGCTACACCTTC
abundance: .; j_gene: TRBJ2-6; d_gene: .; v_gene: TRBV6-5; CDR3aa: CASSLLLSGANVLTF; CDR3nt: TGTGCCAGCAGTTTACTCCTCTCTGGGGCCAACGTCCTGACTTTC
abundance: .; j_gene: TRBJ2-7; d_gene: .; v_gene: TRBV6-2/TRBV6-3; CDR3aa: CASSRVSLGEQYF; CDR3nt: TGTGCCAGCAGTCGGGTCTCCTTGGGCGAGCAGTACTTC
abundance: many; j_gene: TRBJ2-3; d_gene: .; v_gene: TRBV5-1; CDR3aa: CASSPAGHPDTQYF; CDR3nt: TGCGCCAGCAGCCCGGCCGGACATCCAGATACGCAGTATTTT
abundance: few; j_gene: TRBJ1-1; d_gene: TRBD1; v_gene: TRBV10-3; CDR3aa: CAISSPNRGLGTEAFF; CDR3nt: TGTGCCATCAGTTCTCCAAACAGGGGCCTCGGCACTGAAGCTTTCTTT
abundance: .; j_gene: TRBJ1-1; d_gene: .; v_gene: TRBV7-9; CDR3aa: CASSLDPGRGFEAFF; CDR3nt: TGTGCCAGCAGCTTAGACCCAGGCCGTGGTTTTGAAGCTTTCTTT
abundance: .; j_gene: TRBJ2-7; d_gene: TRBD1; v_gene: TRBV7-2; CDR3aa: CASAELYRGLLPSPEQYF; CDR3nt: TGTGCCAGCGCCGAACTTTACAGGGGCCTGCTCCCATCCCCCGAGCAGTACTTC
abundance: many; j_gene: TRBJ1-1; d_gene: .; v_gene: TRBV5-1; CDR3aa: CASSIPGRMNTEAFF; CDR3nt: TGCGCCAGCTCCATTCCGGGGCGAATGAACACTGAAGCTTTCTTT
abundance: many; j_gene: TRBJ2-5; d_gene: TRBD1; v_gene: TRBV5-1; CDR3aa: CASSPGQGGQETQYF; CDR3nt: TGTGCTAGCAGCCCCGGACAGGGGGGCCAAGAGACCCAGTACTTC
abundance: .; j_gene: TRBJ1-3; d_gene: .; v_gene: TRBV11-2; CDR3aa: CASSLGSFSGNTIYF; CDR3nt: TGTGCCAGCAGCTTAGGTAGCTTTTCTGGAAACACCATATATTTT
abundance: few; j_gene: TRBJ1-1; d_gene: TRBD1; v_gene: TRBV7-2; CDR3aa: CASSRYPGQGGAEAFF; CDR3nt: TGTGCCAGCAGCAGATACCCGGGACAGGGAGGTGCTGAAGCTTTCTTT
abundance: .; j_gene: TRBJ2-1; d_gene: .; v_gene: TRBV7-2; CDR3aa: CASSLDTGHNEQFF; CDR3nt: TGTGCCAGCAGCTTAGATACAGGTCACAATGAGCAGTTCTTC
abundance: .; j_gene: TRBJ1-6; d_gene: .; v_gene: TRBV20-1; CDR3aa: CSAFTGPGSPLHF; CDR3nt: TGCAGTGCCTTTACAGGGCCTGGATCACCCCTCCACTTT
abundance: few; j_gene: TRBJ1-2; d_gene: .; v_gene: TRBV7-9; CDR3aa: CASRPPDSGHYGYTF; CDR3nt: TGTGCCAGCAGACCCCCGGACAGCGGGCACTATGGCTACACCTTC
abundance: few; j_gene: TRBJ2-3; d_gene: .; v_gene: TRBV15; CDR3aa: CATSQGLSTDTQYF; CDR3nt: TGTGCCACCAGCCAAGGGCTCAGCACAGATACGCAGTATTTT
abundance: few; j_gene: TRBJ2-3; d_gene: TRBD2; v_gene: TRBV4-1; CDR3aa: CASSLDSGGHTDTQYF; CDR3nt: TGCGCCAGCAGCCTCGATAGCGGGGGACACACAGATACGCAGTATTTT
abundance: few; j_gene: TRBJ2-5; d_gene: TRBD1; v_gene: TRBV5-1; CDR3aa: CASSETGGQQETQYF; CDR3nt: TGCGCCAGCAGCGAGACAGGGGGTCAACAAGAGACCCAGTACTTC
abundance: .; j_gene: TRBJ2-7; d_gene: .; v_gene: TRBV29-1; CDR3aa: CSVEAVGRSYEQYF; CDR3nt: TGCAGCGTTGAAGCGGTGGGGCGGAGTTACGAGCAGTACTTC
abundance: few; j_gene: TRBJ2-7; d_gene: TRBD1; v_gene: TRBV25-1; CDR3aa: CASIAGTGGHEQYF; CDR3nt: TGTGCCAGCATCGCCGGGACAGGGGGACACGAGCAGTACTTC
abundance: few; j_gene: TRBJ2-1; d_gene: TRBD2; v_gene: TRBV7-9; CDR3aa: CASSVTRGASYNEQFF; CDR3nt: TGTGCCAGCAGCGTAACGCGGGGGGCCTCCTACAATGAGCAGTTCTTC
abundance: many; j_gene: TRBJ2-5; d_gene: .; v_gene: TRBV5-1; CDR3aa: CASSLERGRETQYF; CDR3nt: TGCGCCAGCAGCTTGGAACGGGGACGCGAGACCCAGTACTTC
abundance: .; j_gene: TRBJ2-7; d_gene: .; v_gene: TRBV27; CDR3aa: CASSFQGSDYEQYF; CDR3nt: TGTGCCAGCAGTTTCCAGGGTTCGGACTACGAGCAGTACTTC
abundance: .; j_gene: TRBJ1-5; d_gene: TRBD1; v_gene: TRBV29-1; CDR3aa: CSVGDRGKNQPQHF; CDR3nt: TGCAGCGTTGGCGACAGGGGAAAAAATCAGCCCCAGCATTTT
abundance: few; j_gene: TRBJ2-2; d_gene: TRBD2; v_gene: TRBV20-1; CDR3aa: CSASRLAGGHTGELFF; CDR3nt: TGCAGTGCTAGTAGACTAGCGGGGGGCCACACCGGGGAGCTGTTTTTT
abundance: .; j_gene: TRBJ2-7; d_gene: .; v_gene: TRBV6-5; CDR3aa: CASTPPGGSYEQYF; CDR3nt: TGTGCCAGCACTCCTCCCGGAGGATCCTACGAGCAGTACTTC
abundance: .; j_gene: TRBJ2-5; d_gene: .; v_gene: TRBV4-1; CDR3aa: CASSPIVGVQETQYF; CDR3nt: TGCGCCAGCAGCCCGATAGTGGGGGTCCAAGAGACCCAGTACTTC
abundance: .; j_gene: TRBJ2-4; d_gene: .; v_gene: TRBV6-1; CDR3aa: CASSKDPGNIQYF; CDR3nt: TGTGCCAGCAGTAAAGACCCGGGGAACATTCAGTACTTC
abundance: few; j_gene: TRBJ1-2; d_gene: .; v_gene: TRBV6-5; CDR3aa: CASSPDRIYGYTF; CDR3nt: TGTGCCAGCAGTCCCGACCGCATCTATGGCTACACCTTC
abundance: many; j_gene: TRBJ1-4; d_gene: TRBD1; v_gene: TRBV7-2; CDR3aa: CASSQRTGRNEKLFF; CDR3nt: TGTGCCAGCAGCCAGAGGACAGGGAGGAATGAAAAACTGTTTTTT
abundance: .; j_gene: TRBJ2-3; d_gene: TRBD2; v_gene: TRBV5-1; CDR3aa: CASSLESGGSDTQYF; CDR3nt: TGCGCCAGCAGCTTGGAGAGCGGGGGCTCAGATACGCAGTATTTT
abundance: many; j_gene: TRBJ2-1; d_gene: TRBD1; v_gene: TRBV5-1; CDR3aa: CASSWDAGTGRNEQFF; CDR3nt: TGCGCCAGCAGCTGGGACGCCGGGACAGGGAGGAATGAGCAGTTCTTC
abundance: .; j_gene: TRBJ2-3; d_gene: .; v_gene: TRBV5-1; CDR3aa: CASSAAGGLITDTQYF; CDR3nt: TGCGCCAGCAGCGCAGCAGGAGGACTTATCACAGATACGCAGTATTTT
abundance: few; j_gene: TRBJ1-5; d_gene: .; v_gene: TRBV4-3; CDR3aa: CASSQSENQPQHF; CDR3nt: TGCGCCAGCAGCCAATCGGAAAATCAGCCCCAGCATTTT
abundance: .; j_gene: TRBJ1-3; d_gene: TRBD1; v_gene: TRBV5-1; CDR3aa: CASSTGQGGENTIYF; CDR3nt: TGCGCCAGCAGCACGGGACAGGGCGGTGAAAACACCATATATTTT
abundance: few; j_gene: TRBJ1-4; d_gene: .; v_gene: TRBV7-9; CDR3aa: CASSFQDEKLFF; CDR3nt: TGTGCCAGCAGCTTTCAAGATGAAAAACTGTTTTTT
abundance: .; j_gene: TRBJ1-2; d_gene: .; v_gene: TRBV12-3/TRBV12-4; CDR3aa: CASILTWGTGYTF; CDR3nt: TGTGCCAGCATTCTAACGTGGGGCACTGGCTACACCTTC
abundance: few; j_gene: TRBJ1-2; d_gene: TRBD1; v_gene: TRBV20-1; CDR3aa: CSASDRGYGYTF; CDR3nt: TGCAGTGCTTCCGACAGGGGCTATGGCTACACCTTC
abundance: few; j_gene: TRBJ2-6; d_gene: .; v_gene: TRBV7-6; CDR3aa: CASSLAITIGPSGANVLTF; CDR3nt: TGTGCCAGCAGCTTAGCGATCACTATAGGCCCTTCTGGGGCCAACGTCCTGACTTTC
abundance: few; j_gene: TRBJ2-3; d_gene: TRBD1; v_gene: TRBV5-1; CDR3aa: CASSLDRESDTQYF; CDR3nt: TGCGCCAGCAGCCTGGACAGGGAGTCAGATACGCAGTATTTT
abundance: few; j_gene: TRBJ2-6; d_gene: .; v_gene: TRBV2; CDR3aa: CASSVRGANVLTF; CDR3nt: TGTGCCAGCAGTGTACGCGGGGCCAACGTCCTGACTTTC
abundance: .; j_gene: TRBJ2-1; d_gene: .; v_gene: TRBV5-1; CDR3aa: CASSLPGRNEQFF; CDR3nt: TGCGCCAGCAGCTTGCCAGGGAGAAATGAGCAGTTCTTC
abundance: once; j_gene: TRBJ2-2; d_gene: .; v_gene: TRBV7-3; CDR3aa: CASSLDRSLTGELFF; CDR3nt: TGTGCCAGCAGCTTAGATAGGTCTCTCACCGGGGAGCTGTTTTTT
abundance: few; j_gene: TRBJ1-2; d_gene: .; v_gene: TRBV15; CDR3aa: CATSSQGYGYTF; CDR3nt: TGTGCCACCAGCAGTCAGGGCTATGGCTACACCTTC
abundance: few; j_gene: TRBJ1-2; d_gene: .; v_gene: TRBV29-1; CDR3aa: CSVGTQGTYGYTF; CDR3nt: TGCAGCGTTGGGACCCAGGGTACATATGGCTACACCTTC
abundance: few; j_gene: TRBJ2-1; d_gene: .; v_gene: TRBV6-5; CDR3aa: CASSLASSYNEQFF; CDR3nt: TGTGCCAGCAGTTTAGCGAGCTCCTACAATGAGCAGTTCTTC